Sequencing of this TCR beta chain was carried out in a study of T cell repertoires in cytomegalovirus infection. Study summary: Both CMV infection and a matching HLA type were indicated by public TCR beta signatures. Study-level results: HLA-C-restricted CMV-specific TCR beta clonotypes were dominant in the ex vivo response.

TCRdb re-called the reads with MiXCR, one entry per CDR3 protein. The profile shows 300,000 to 450,000 distinct CDR3 sequences, 15% to 20% of them singletons. As regards this clonotype: Antigen specificity is unknown.

This CDR3 is built from 13 residues. V dropped 5 bases and J dropped 7 bases, with 11 bases sitting between them. The germline V gene encodes CDR1 SGHVS and CDR2 FQNEAQ. J is TRBJ2-2 and V is TRBV7-8; D gene ambiguous. Sequenced: PBMCs. The receptor was derived from a human donor in good health (CMV status not recorded). Some clones in this sample may be carry-over from other donors' samples. Here the CDR3 reads CASSPNFDGELFF. Here the CDR3 DNA reads TGTGCCAGCAGCCCCAATTTTGACGGGGAGCTGTTTTTT.